Each of the 21 T cell receptor beta chains below was sequenced from the same sample in a study of beta chain features in type 1 diabetes. General study results and limits: Shortening that was moderate but significant affected the TCRB CDR3s of Type 1 diabetes patients in all four CD4+ subsets.

No antigen is known for these receptors. Expressed TCRB transcripts were sequenced, since all the RNA that had been isolated was reverse transcribed. TCRdb's table, derived via immunoSEQ multiplex PCR, lists solely in-frame clones and lacks some. The sample includes about 640,000 clones, 9.5% to 15% seen only once; the top ten take more than 0.1%. Material for sequencing was naive CD4+ T cells from blood. The receptors stem from a man aged 25 to 40 with type 1 diabetes.

This clone turned up a few times. The V gene is TRBV11-2, the J gene TRBJ1-5; D unclear. Germline loops: CDR1 SGHAT, CDR2 FQNNGV. This CDR3 has 13 residues. With 5 bases removed from V and 3 bases from J, the gap between germline ends came to 8 bases. CDR3 coding DNA: TGTGCCAGCAGCCCAGCCCCCAATCAGCCCCAGCATTTT. Residues: CASSPAPNQPQHF.

The chain uses TRBV7-9 and TRBJ2-3, with 9 bases aligning to TRBD2. Germline V gene sequence: CDR1 SEHNR, CDR2 FQNEAQ (reference sequence). V lost 5 bases, J lost 0 bases, and 12 bases stayed unmatched. The CDR3 length is 18 residues. CDR3 nucleotides: TGTGCCAGCAGCCCCAAGCGGGGGGCCCATGCTAGCACAGATACGCAGTATTTT. Translation gives CASSPKRGAHASTDTQYF.

This clone has only one observation. This rearrangement joins TRBV7-6 to TRBJ1-6; tentatively, D is TRBD1 (5 bases). Trimming took off 2 bases at V and 10 bases at J, with 12 bases between the two ends. The CDR3 has 14 residues. In germline, CDR1 is SGHVS, CDR2 FNYEAQ. The DNA of the CDR3 is TGTGCCAGCAGCTTACTTGGGGGTAACTCACCCCTCCACTTT. Protein product: CASSLLGGNSPLHF.

This clone is a singleton in its sample. The rearrangement joins TRBV28 to TRBJ1-2; D call uncertain. This CDR3 has 15 amino acids. Between the trimmed V and J ends, which lost 2 bases and 4 bases, there was a span of 14 bases. The V gene's germline CDR1 is MDHEN and CDR2 SYDVKM. The CDR3 DNA reads as TGTGCCAGCAGTTTAGGGTCCGAGAATGTCTATGGCTACACCTTC. Its translation is CASSLGSENVYGYTF.

This clone was seen only a few times. The chain has TRBV7-9 and TRBJ1-2, with D possibly matching TRBD1 (5 bases). V lost 4 bases to trimming and J lost 5 bases, with 17 bases between them. The germline gives CDR1 SEHNR, CDR2 FQNEAQ (reference sequence). CDR3 size: 15 residues. In DNA form, the CDR3 reads TGTGCCAGCAGCTATGGGCCGGGCAGGGATTATGGCTACACCTTC. It codes for CASSYGPGRDYGYTF.

This clone was detected only a few times. The CDR3 region has the DNA TGTGCCAGCAGTGTCTCGGCTGGGGCCAACGTCCTGACTTTC. Amino acids: CASSVSAGANVLTF. This sequence joins TRBV25-1 and TRBJ2-6; no reliable D call. V lost 4 bases and J lost 2, with 6 bases in between. The CDR3 has 14 residues. The V gene's germline CDR1 is MGHDK and CDR2 SYGVNS.

V is TRBV6-1 and J is TRBJ1-2, with 8 bases that match TRBD1. The CDR3 totals 14 residues. The V gene end was trimmed by 5 bases and the J gene end by 2 bases; junction bases not matched to a gene: 4. The germline gives CDR1 MNHNS, CDR2 SASEGT. The CDR3 coding sequence is TGTGCCAGCAGTACCAGGACAGGGAACTATGGCTACACCTTC. Translation gives CASSTRTGNYGYTF.

This clone turned up a few times. The chain's CDR3 is CASSEGFSQPQHF. DNA for the CDR3: TGTGCCAGCAGCGAAGGGTTTAGTCAGCCCCAGCATTTT. This chain links TRBV7-9 with TRBJ1-5; D gene unclear. This CDR3 region has 13 residues. The V gene's germline CDR1 is SEHNR and CDR2 FQNEAQ (reference sequence). V lost 5 bases and J lost 6, with 11 bases in between.

In this sample, this clone turned up a few times. The chain employs TRBV9 and TRBJ1-6; TRBD1 agrees at 10 bases. Germline V gene sequence: CDR1 SGDLS, CDR2 YYNGEE. This CDR3 region has 15 residues. V was pared by 1 base and J by 8 bases, with 3 bases of the junction left unmatched. The CDR3 reads CASSVSGTGDSPLHF. The CDR3, as DNA: TGTGCCAGCAGCGTAAGTGGGACAGGGGATTCACCCCTCCACTTT.

V usage is TRBV5-1 and J usage is TRBJ1-1; 8 bases map to TRBD1. The CDR3 spans 16 residues. The germline CDR1 and CDR2 sequences are SGHRS and YFSETQ. V shed 0 bases and J 7 bases; nucleotides not matched to a gene: 11. The CDR3 is CASSLEGLGQVLEAFF. The DNA for the CDR3 is TGCGCCAGCAGCTTGGAGGGGTTGGGACAGGTCCTTGAAGCTTTCTTT.

This rearrangement joins TRBV19 to TRBJ2-6; 9 nucleotides agree with TRBD1. Germline V gene sequence: CDR1 LNHDA, CDR2 SQIVND (reference sequence). This CDR3 has 15 residues. With V trimmed by 10 bases and J by 1 base, 5 bases remained unmatched. The CDR3 DNA follows: TGTGCCACCGGGACAGGGTGGTCTGGGGCCAACGTCCTGACTTTC. Its translation: CATGTGWSGANVLTF.

The gene calls are TRBV9 and TRBJ1-3, with D maybe TRBD1 (5 bases). CDR1 and CDR2 from the germline V gene are SGDLS and YYNGEE. The CDR3 is 16 amino acids. Trimming removed 3 bases from V and 4 bases from J, with 17 bases in between. CDR3 DNA sequence: TGTGCCAGCAGCGGACAGATTTTAGCGAGCGGAAACACCATATATTTT. Encoded protein: CASSGQILASGNTIYF.

This clone came up a few times. The rearrangement links TRBV18 to TRBJ2-1; D is possibly TRBD1 or TRBD2 (5 bases each). The CDR3 loop spans 15 amino acids. Germline V gives CDR1 KGHSH, CDR2 LQKENI. With 5 bases removed from V and 1 base from J, the gap between germline ends came to 12 bases. CDR3 DNA sequence: TGTGCCAGCTCAACCGGGACCGGTTCCTACAATGAGCAGTTCTTC. Encoded protein: CASSTGTGSYNEQFF.

The chain links TRBV29-1 to TRBJ1-2; the match to TRBD1 covers 7 bases. CDR3 length: 12 amino acids. Germline V gene sequence: CDR1 SQVTM, CDR2 ANQGSEA. Trimming removed 5 bases from V and 3 bases from J; junction bases left unmatched: 3. CDR3 DNA sequence: TGCAGCGTTAGGGACAGCGACTATGGCTACACCTTC. Its protein product is CSVRDSDYGYTF.

This clone was counted only a few times. This rearrangement joins TRBV5-4 to TRBJ2-3, with D perhaps TRBD1 (5 bases). The CDR3 sequence is 14 residues long. CDR1 SGHNT and CDR2 YYREEE come from the germline V gene (reference sequence). V dropped 0 bases and J dropped 3 bases, with 8 bases sitting between them. The CDR3 DNA follows: TGTGCCAGCAGCTTGGGGGGCGAGACAGATACGCAGTATTTT. Protein sequence: CASSLGGETDTQYF.

This clone was counted between two and nine times. J is TRBJ1-1 and V is TRBV19, with D unresolved. Between the trimmed V and J ends, which lost 4 bases and 0 bases, there was a span of 6 bases. The length of the CDR3 is 13 residues. Per germline, CDR1 LNHDA and CDR2 SQIVND (reference sequence). CDR3 nucleotide sequence: TGTGCCAGTAGTAGGACGGTGAACACTGAAGCTTTCTTT. This gives the protein CASSRTVNTEAFF.

This clone was counted between two and nine times. The V gene is TRBV4-3, the J gene TRBJ2-1, with 10 bases identical to TRBD1. The germline V gene encodes CDR1 LGHNA and CDR2 YSLEER. The CDR3 covers 16 residues. With 0 bases clipped from V and 7 bases from J, the junction kept 6 bases outside the gene matches. The CDR3: CASSQDLRTGGNEQFF. CDR3 DNA: TGCGCCAGCAGCCAAGACTTACGGACAGGGGGGAATGAGCAGTTCTTC.

The gene calls are TRBV2 and TRBJ2-1, with 7 bases identical to TRBD1. The CDR3 is 14 amino acids. CDR1 is SNHLY and CDR2 is FYNNEI in the germline V gene. V shed 5 bases and J 4 bases; nucleotides not matched to a gene: 5. CDR3: CASSTGQVYNEQFF. The CDR3 bases are TGTGCCAGCAGTACCGGACAGGTTTACAATGAGCAGTTCTTC.

This clone came up a few times. This chain connects TRBV29-1 to TRBJ2-5; 10 nucleotides agree with TRBD1. The end of the DNA is better explained by TRBJ2-7, so the J call may be wrong. CDR3 length: 13 residues. Germline V CDR1 and CDR2: SQVTM, ANQGSEA. CDR3 bases: TGCAGCGTTCGGGGACAGGGGAACTACGAGCAGTACTTC. It is translated as CSVRGQGNYEQYF.

The rearrangement uses TRBV5-1 and TRBJ1-4; tentatively, D is TRBD1 (6 bases). Between the trimmed V and J ends, which lost 3 bases and 3 bases, there was a span of 9 bases. This CDR3 has 14 amino acids. Germline CDR1 is SGHRS and CDR2 is YFSETQ. CDR3: CASSSGAPNEKLFF. DNA for the CDR3: TGCGCCAGCAGCTCGGGGGCTCCTAATGAAAAACTGTTTTTT.

V gene TRBV28 combines with J gene TRBJ1-5; a weak D match, TRBD1 (5 bases). Per the germline V gene, CDR1 is MDHEN and CDR2 is SYDVKM. The CDR3 is 14 residues long. Deletions cut 6 bases from V and 2 bases from J, with 11 bases between. In DNA, the CDR3 is TGTGCCAGCAGCTCGGGACTTGGCAATCAGCCCCAGCATTTT. This gives the protein CASSSGLGNQPQHF.